The rows below give T cell receptor beta chains drawn from one sample of a study of cytomegalovirus exposure and HLA in healthy donors. Sequencing was performed with immunoSEQ multiplex PCR; in TCRdb, only in-frame clones are kept and a portion is missing. There are about 200,000 clones in the sample; roughly 13% occur only once, and 7.8% lies in the top ten. The sample comprised PBMCs. The origin of the receptors is a man aged 45 to 65 in good health and CMV-seropositive. CDR3s leave out the opening cysteine and the closing phenylalanine or tryptophan. The order of the fields is clone size, V gene, CDR3 protein. Size is stated for part of the rows, as once, few or many counts, or as a class when the clone is expanded.

size: -; V: TRBV5-1; CDR3: ASSLGNTGSFGYT
size: -; V: TRBV5-8; CDR3: ASSPGQGISGNTIY
size: few; V: TRBV28; CDR3: ASTRSGTSGGAMSFQETQY
size: few; V: TRBV20-1; CDR3: SVSTFNEQF
size: -; V: TRBV7-2; CDR3: ASSLGGGQIETQY
size: -; V: TRBV11-2; CDR3: ASSLLAGGPTEAF
size: -; V: TRBV5-1; CDR3: ASSQDRGSSYNSPLH
size: -; V: TRBV5-1; CDR3: AHYRGKETQY
size: few; V: TRBV6-5; CDR3: ASGRPGEETQY
size: few; V: TRBV6-1; CDR3: ASSLTGRGQPQH
size: -; V: TRBV14; CDR3: ASSQYLGLAGVTGELF
size: -; V: TRBV6-6; CDR3: ASSSGPAIYGYT
size: -; V: TRBV5-1; CDR3: ASSLTGTGVLKLNTEAF
size: few; V: TRBV15; CDR3: ATSRDRAGREQY
size: -; V: TRBV30; CDR3: AWGGRGVGDEQF
size: few; V: TRBV7-9; CDR3: ASSLDRTGYGYT
size: few; V: TRBV29-1; CDR3: SVAGGPLQEIQY
size: few; V: TRBV30; CDR3: AWSADSNYGYT
size: -; V: TRBV2; CDR3: ASSISSGIRAEQY
size: -; V: TRBV7-9; CDR3: ASSPDSGSYNEQF
size: -; V: TRBV6-4; CDR3: ASSPDLGIGGYT
size: -; V: TRBV6-5; CDR3: ASSSPGTANTEAF
size: -; V: TRBV9; CDR3: ASSVGVQANYGYT
size: few; V: TRBV5-1; CDR3: ASSSETSGRGTDTQY
size: few; V: TRBV12-2; CDR3: ASRLVLGRLASYTDTQY
size: -; V: TRBV9; CDR3: ASSPPGNTEAF
size: few; V: TRBV9; CDR3: ASSVRQGATNTEAF
size: few; V: TRBV7-8; CDR3: ASSLARADGYT
size: -; V: TRBV23-1; CDR3: ASSQSQGADTGELF
size: few; V: TRBV2; CDR3: ASLQDGYT